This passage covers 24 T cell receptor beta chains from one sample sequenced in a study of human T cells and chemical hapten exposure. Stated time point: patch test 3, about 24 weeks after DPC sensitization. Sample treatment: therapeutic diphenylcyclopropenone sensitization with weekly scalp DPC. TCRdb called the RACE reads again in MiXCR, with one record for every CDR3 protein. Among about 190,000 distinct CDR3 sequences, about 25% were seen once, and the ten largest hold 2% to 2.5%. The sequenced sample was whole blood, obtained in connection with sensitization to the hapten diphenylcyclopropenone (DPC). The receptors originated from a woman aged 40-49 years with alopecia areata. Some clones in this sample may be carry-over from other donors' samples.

The CDR3 DNA sequence: TGTGCCAGCAGAGAGGGGACTAGCGAGTACAATGAGCAGTTCTTC. It encodes CASREGTSEYNEQFF. The chain couples TRBV9 to TRBJ2-1; 10 nucleotides align to TRBD2. The V gene's germline CDR1 is SGDLS and CDR2 YYNGEE. There are 15 residues in the CDR3. Germline trimming cut 5 bases from V and 4 bases from J; bases unmatched to any gene: 6.

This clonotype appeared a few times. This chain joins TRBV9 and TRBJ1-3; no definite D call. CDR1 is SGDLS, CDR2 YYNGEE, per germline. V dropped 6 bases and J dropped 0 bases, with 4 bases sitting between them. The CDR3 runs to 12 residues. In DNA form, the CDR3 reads TGTGCCAGCAAGGACTCTGGAAACACCATATATTTT. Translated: CASKDSGNTIYF.

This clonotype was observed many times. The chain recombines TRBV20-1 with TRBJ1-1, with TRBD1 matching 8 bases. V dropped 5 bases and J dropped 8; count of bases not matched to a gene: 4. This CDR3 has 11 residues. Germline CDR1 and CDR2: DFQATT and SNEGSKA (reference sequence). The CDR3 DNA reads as TGCAGTGCTCCGGACAGGGAGGAAGCTTTCTTT. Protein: CSAPDREEAFF.

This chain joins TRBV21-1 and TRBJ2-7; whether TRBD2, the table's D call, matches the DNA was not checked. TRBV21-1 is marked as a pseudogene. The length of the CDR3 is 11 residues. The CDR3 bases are TGTGCCAGCAGATCCAGCGGGAGTAAGTACTTC. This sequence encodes CASRSSGSKYF.

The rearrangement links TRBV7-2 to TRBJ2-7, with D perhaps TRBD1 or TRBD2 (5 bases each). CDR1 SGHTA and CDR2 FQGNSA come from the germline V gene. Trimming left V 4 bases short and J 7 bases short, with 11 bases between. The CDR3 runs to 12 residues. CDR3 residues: CASSWGPGEQYF. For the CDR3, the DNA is TGTGCCAGCAGCTGGGGACCGGGGGAGCAGTACTTC.

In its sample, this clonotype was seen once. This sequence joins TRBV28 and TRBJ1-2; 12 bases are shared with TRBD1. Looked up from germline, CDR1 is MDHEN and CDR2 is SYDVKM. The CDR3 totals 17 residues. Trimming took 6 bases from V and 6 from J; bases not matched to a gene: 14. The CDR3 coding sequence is TGTGCCAGCAGATTAACCGGGACAGGGGGCGCCTTAAATGGCTACACCTTC. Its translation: CASRLTGTGGALNGYTF.

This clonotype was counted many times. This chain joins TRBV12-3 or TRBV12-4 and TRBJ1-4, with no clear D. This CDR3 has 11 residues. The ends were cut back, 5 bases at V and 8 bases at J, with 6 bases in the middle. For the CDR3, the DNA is TGTGCCAGCAGTCTTGGCGAAAAACTGTTTTTT. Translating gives CASSLGEKLFF.

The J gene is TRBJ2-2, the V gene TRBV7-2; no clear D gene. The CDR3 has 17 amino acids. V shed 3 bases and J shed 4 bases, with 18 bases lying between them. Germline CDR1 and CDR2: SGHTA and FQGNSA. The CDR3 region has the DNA TGTGCCAGCAGCTTCCTGGGTGGGATTGGTCGCACCGGGGAGCTGTTTTTT. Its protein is CASSFLGGIGRTGELFF.

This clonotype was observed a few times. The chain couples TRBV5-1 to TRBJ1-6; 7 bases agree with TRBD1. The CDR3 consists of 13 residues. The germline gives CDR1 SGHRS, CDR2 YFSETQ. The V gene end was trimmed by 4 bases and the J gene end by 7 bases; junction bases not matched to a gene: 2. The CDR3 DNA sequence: TGCGCCAGCAGCGGGACAGAAAATTCACCCCTCCACTTT. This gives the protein CASSGTENSPLHF.

CDR3 in amino acids: CASSLDSSGDTGELFF. The CDR3 coding sequence is TGCGCCAGCAGCCTGGACAGCTCTGGGGACACCGGGGAGCTGTTTTTT. This chain uses TRBV5-1 with TRBJ2-2; perhaps TRBD1 as D (6 bases). The CDR3 length is 16 residues. V was pared by 4 bases and J by 3 bases, with 16 bases between. Germline V gives CDR1 SGHRS, CDR2 YFSETQ.

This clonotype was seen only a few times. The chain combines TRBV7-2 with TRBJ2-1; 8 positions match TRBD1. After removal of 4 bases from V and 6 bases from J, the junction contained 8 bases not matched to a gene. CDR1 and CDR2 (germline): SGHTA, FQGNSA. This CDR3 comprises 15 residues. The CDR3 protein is CASSSTGQGGNEQFF. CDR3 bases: TGTGCCAGCAGCTCGACAGGACAGGGAGGCAATGAGCAGTTCTTC. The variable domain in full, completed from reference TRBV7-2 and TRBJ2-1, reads GAGVSQSPSNKVTEKGKDVELRCDPISGHTALYWYRQSLGQGLEFLIYFQGNSAPDKSGLPSDRFSAERTGGSVSTLTIQRTQQEDSAVYLCASSSTGQGGNEQFFGPGTRLTVL.

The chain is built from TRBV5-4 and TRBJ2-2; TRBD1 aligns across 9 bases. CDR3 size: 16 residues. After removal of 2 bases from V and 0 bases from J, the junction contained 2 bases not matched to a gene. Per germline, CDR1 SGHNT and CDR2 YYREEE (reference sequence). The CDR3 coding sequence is TGTGCCAGCAGCTTCGGGACAGGGACGAACACCGGGGAGCTGTTTTTT. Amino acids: CASSFGTGTNTGELFF.

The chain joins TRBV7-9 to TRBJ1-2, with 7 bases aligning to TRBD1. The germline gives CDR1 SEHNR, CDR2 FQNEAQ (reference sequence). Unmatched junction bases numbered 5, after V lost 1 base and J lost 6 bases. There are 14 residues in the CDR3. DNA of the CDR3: TGTGCCAGCAGCTTAGGGACAGGTCACGATGGCTACACCTTC. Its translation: CASSLGTGHDGYTF.

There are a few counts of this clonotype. For the CDR3, the DNA is TGTGCCAGCTCTAAGGGGCCTGAAAAACTGTTTTTT. Translated, it gives CASSKGPEKLFF. The chain employs TRBV2 and TRBJ1-4, with D perhaps matching TRBD1 (5 bases). Deletions cut 8 bases from V and 7 bases from J, with 11 bases between. The germline V gene has CDR1 SNHLY and CDR2 FYNNEI. The CDR3 covers 12 residues.

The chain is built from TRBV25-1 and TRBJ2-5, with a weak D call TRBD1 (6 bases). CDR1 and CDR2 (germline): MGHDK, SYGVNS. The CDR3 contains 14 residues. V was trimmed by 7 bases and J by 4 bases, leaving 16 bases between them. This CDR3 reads CASIGSRDTETQYF. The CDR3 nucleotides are TGTGCCAGCATAGGGTCGAGGGACACAGAGACCCAGTACTTC.

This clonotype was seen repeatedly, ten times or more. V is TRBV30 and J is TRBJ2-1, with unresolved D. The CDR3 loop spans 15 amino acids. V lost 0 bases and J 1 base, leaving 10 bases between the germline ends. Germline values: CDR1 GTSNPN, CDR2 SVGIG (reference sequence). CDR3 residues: CAWSVARPSYNEQFF. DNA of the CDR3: TGTGCCTGGAGTGTGGCTAGACCATCCTACAATGAGCAGTTCTTC.

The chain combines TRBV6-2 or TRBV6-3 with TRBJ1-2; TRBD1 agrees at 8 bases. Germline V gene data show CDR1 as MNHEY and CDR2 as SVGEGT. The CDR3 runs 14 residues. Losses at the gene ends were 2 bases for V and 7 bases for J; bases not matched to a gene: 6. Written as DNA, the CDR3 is TGTGCCAGCAGTTACAACCGACAGGGGATTGGCTACACCTTC. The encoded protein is CASSYNRQGIGYTF.

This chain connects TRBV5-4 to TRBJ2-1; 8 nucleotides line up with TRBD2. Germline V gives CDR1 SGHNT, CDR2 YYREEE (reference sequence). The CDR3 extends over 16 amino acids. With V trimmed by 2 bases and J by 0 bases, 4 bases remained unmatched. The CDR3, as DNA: TGTGCCAGCAGCTTTCCGGGAGGGCCCTCCTACAATGAGCAGTTCTTC. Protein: CASSFPGGPSYNEQFF.

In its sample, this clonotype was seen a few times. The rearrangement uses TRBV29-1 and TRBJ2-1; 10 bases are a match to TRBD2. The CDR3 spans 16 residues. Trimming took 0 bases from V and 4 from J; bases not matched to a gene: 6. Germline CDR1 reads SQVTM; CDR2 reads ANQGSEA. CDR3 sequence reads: CSVEDPGLADYNEQFF. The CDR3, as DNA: TGCAGCGTTGAAGACCCTGGACTAGCGGATTACAATGAGCAGTTCTTC.

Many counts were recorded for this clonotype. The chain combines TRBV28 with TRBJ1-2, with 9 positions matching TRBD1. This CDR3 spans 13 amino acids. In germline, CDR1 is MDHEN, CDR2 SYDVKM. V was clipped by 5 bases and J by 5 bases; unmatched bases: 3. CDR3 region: CASSRTGVYGYTF. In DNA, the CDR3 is TGTGCCAGCAGTCGGACAGGGGTTTATGGCTACACCTTC.

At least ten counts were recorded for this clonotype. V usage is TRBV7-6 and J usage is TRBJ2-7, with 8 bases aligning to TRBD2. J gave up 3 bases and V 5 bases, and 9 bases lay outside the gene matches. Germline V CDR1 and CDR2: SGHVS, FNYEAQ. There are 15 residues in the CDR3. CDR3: CASSAGAGGNYEQYF. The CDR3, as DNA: TGTGCCAGCAGCGCCGGGGCGGGGGGCAACTACGAGCAGTACTTC. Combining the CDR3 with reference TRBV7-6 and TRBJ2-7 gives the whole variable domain GAGVSQSPRYKVTKRGQDVALRCDPISGHVSLYWYRQALGQGPEFLTYFNYEAQQDKSGLPNDRFSAERPEGSISTLTIQRTEQRDSAMYRCASSAGAGGNYEQYFGPGTRLTVT.

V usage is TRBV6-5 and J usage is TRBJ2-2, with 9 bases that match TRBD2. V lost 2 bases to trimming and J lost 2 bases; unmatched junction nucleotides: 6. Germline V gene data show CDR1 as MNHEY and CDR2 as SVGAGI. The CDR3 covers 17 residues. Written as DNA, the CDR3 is TGTGCCAGCAGTTACGGGTCACTAGCGGGTAACACCGGGGAGCTGTTTTTT. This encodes CASSYGSLAGNTGELFF.

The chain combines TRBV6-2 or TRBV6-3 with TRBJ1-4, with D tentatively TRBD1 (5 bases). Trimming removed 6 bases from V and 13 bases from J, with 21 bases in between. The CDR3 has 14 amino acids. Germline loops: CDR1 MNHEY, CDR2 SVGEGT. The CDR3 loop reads CASSVPGPRVLLFF. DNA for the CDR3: TGTGCCAGCAGCGTTCCGGGACCTAGGGTCCTACTGTTTTTT.

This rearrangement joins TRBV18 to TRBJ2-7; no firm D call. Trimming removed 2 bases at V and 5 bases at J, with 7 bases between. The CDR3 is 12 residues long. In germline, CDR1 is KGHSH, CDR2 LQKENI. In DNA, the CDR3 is TGTGCCAGCTCACCATTGCGTAACGAGCAGTACTTC. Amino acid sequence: CASSPLRNEQYF.